Following are 23 T cell receptor beta chains from one sample sequenced in a study of cytomegalovirus exposure and HLA in healthy donors. PCR involved 60 Vbeta and 13 Jbeta primers. Data came from immunoSEQ multiplex PCR; TCRdb stores just in-frame clones and leaves some out. The sample lists about 98,000 clones, roughly four fifths occurring once. Sequencing was done on a sample of PBMCs. The receptors were gathered from a female donor in good health and CMV-seropositive.

The chain carries TRBV10-1 and TRBJ2-5, with a tentative D call TRBD1 (5 bases). Germline loops: CDR1 WNHNN, CDR2 SYGVQD (reference sequence). V lost 6 bases and J 5 bases, leaving 22 bases between the germline ends. There are 16 residues in the CDR3. For the CDR3, the DNA is TGCGCCAGCAGACCACCAGGGCCCAAGACCAGGGAGACCCAGTACTTC. This gives the protein CASRPPGPKTRETQYF.

This clone appeared a few times. J is TRBJ2-7 and V is TRBV2; tentatively, D is TRBD2 (5 bases). V was trimmed by 7 bases and J by 4 bases, leaving 11 bases between them. From germline, CDR1 is SNHLY and CDR2 FYNNEI. This CDR3 spans 12 amino acids. The CDR3 sequence: CASTDRGYEQYF. The CDR3 bases are TGTGCCAGCACCGATCGGGGATACGAGCAGTACTTC.

The genes are TRBV19 and TRBJ1-5; 7 nucleotides agree with TRBD1. Germline values: CDR1 LNHDA, CDR2 SQIVND (reference sequence). V was pared by 5 bases and J by 5 bases, with 9 bases of the junction left unmatched. This CDR3 contains 15 residues. The CDR3 DNA reads as TGTGCCAGTAGTCCCCGACAGGGCCAGGATCAGCCCCAGCATTTT. It encodes CASSPRQGQDQPQHF.

This clone was observed a single time. J is TRBJ1-2 and V is TRBV28; the match to TRBD1 covers 7 bases. CDR1 and CDR2 (germline): MDHEN, SYDVKM. The CDR3 spans 14 residues. J was trimmed by 4 bases and V by 6 bases; bases with no gene match: 8. CDR3 region: CASSPRGQAYGYTF. The CDR3 nucleotides read TGTGCCAGCAGCCCACGAGGACAGGCCTATGGCTACACCTTC.

This clone appeared a few times. The rearrangement uses TRBV29-1 and TRBJ2-7; 7 bases fit TRBD2. The CDR3 sequence is 15 residues long. CDR1 is SQVTM, CDR2 ANQGSEA, per germline. V lost 7 bases to trimming and J lost 3 bases; unmatched junction nucleotides: 15. CDR3 DNA sequence: TGCAGCGCCCTACTTGTGGGCGGGGGAAGCTACGAGCAGTACTTC. Its protein product is CSALLVGGGSYEQYF.

The V and J genes are TRBV29-1 and TRBJ1-2, with 8 positions matching TRBD1. Trimming removed 3 bases from V and 1 base from J; junction bases left unmatched: 10. Germline V gives CDR1 SQVTM, CDR2 ANQGSEA. This CDR3 region has 16 residues. The CDR3 region is CSVEGGGGQDNYGYTF. The CDR3 DNA reads TGCAGCGTTGAGGGCGGAGGGGGACAGGATAACTATGGCTACACCTTC.

The V and J genes are TRBV9 and TRBJ1-2, with D possibly being TRBD1 (5 bases). Germline lookup yields CDR1 SGDLS and CDR2 YYNGEE. CDR3 length: 14 amino acids. Trimming left V 0 bases short and J 2 bases short, with 8 bases between. In nucleotides, the CDR3 is TGTGCCAGCAGCGTAGACAGGTCGAACTATGGCTACACCTTC. Protein: CASSVDRSNYGYTF.

The chain employs TRBV2 and TRBJ2-4; D is unresolved. The CDR3 length is 12 residues. Germline V gives CDR1 SNHLY, CDR2 FYNNEI. V gave up 4 bases and J gave up 6 bases, with 7 bases separating them. This chain's CDR3 is CASSVSGNIQYF. The CDR3 DNA follows: TGTGCCAGCAGTGTATCCGGAAACATTCAGTACTTC. The entire variable domain, with the rest obtained from reference TRBV2 and TRBJ2-4, is as follows: EPEVTQTPSHQVTQMGQEVILRCVPISNHLYFYWYRQILGQKVEFLVSFYNNEISEKSEIFDDQFSVERPDGSNFTLKIRSTKLEDSAMYFCASSVSGNIQYFGAGTRLSVL.

The chain joins TRBV6-1 to TRBJ2-5; possibly TRBD2 for D (7 bases). CDR1 is MNHNS and CDR2 is SASEGT in the germline V gene. V lost 6 bases and J lost 4, with 15 bases in between. The CDR3 loop spans 14 amino acids. In DNA form, the CDR3 reads TGTGCCAGCAGGAGTGGGGGGGCTGTAGAGACCCAGTACTTC. It codes for CASRSGGAVETQYF.

This clone was detected once. This chain connects TRBV5-5 to TRBJ1-5, with 9 bases fitting TRBD1. CDR1 and CDR2 from the germline V gene are SGHKS and YYEKEE (reference sequence). V lost 4 bases to trimming and J lost 1 base; unmatched junction nucleotides: 12. The CDR3 is 18 amino acids. The CDR3 region has the DNA TGTGCCAGCAGCCGGACAGGGGAGGTTTTGTCCAGCAATCAGCCCCAGCATTTT. Translating gives CASSRTGEVLSSNQPQHF. Complete variable domain (other parts from reference TRBV5-5 and TRBJ1-5): DAGVTQSPTHLIKTRGQQVTLRCSPISGHKSVSWYQQVLGQGPQFIFQYYEKEERGRGNFPDRFSARQFPNYSSELNVNALLLGDSALYLCASSRTGEVLSSNQPQHFGDGTRLSIL.

This chain joins TRBV29-1 and TRBJ1-2; 7 positions agree with TRBD1. Germline assignment: CDR1 SQVTM and CDR2 ANQGSEA. The CDR3 runs 13 residues. Germline trimming cut 6 bases from V and 2 bases from J; bases unmatched to any gene: 6. As DNA, the CDR3 is TGCAGCGTCCCCGGGACAGAGAACTATGGCTACACCTTC. Protein product: CSVPGTENYGYTF.

This clone has only one observation. Other DNA sequences in the same sample also yield this CDR3. The J gene is TRBJ1-2, the V gene TRBV28; 8 nucleotides align to TRBD1. The junction had 4 bases not matched to a gene; V was cut back by 2 bases and J by 8 bases. The V gene's germline CDR1 is MDHEN and CDR2 SYDVKM. CDR3 length: 13 residues. The CDR3 spells CASSLGQGLGYTF. The CDR3 DNA is TGTGCCAGCAGTTTAGGACAGGGTTTAGGCTACACCTTC.

CDR3: CSVVTTGSGNTIYF. Here the CDR3 DNA reads TGCAGCGTTGTTACCACAGGGTCTGGAAACACCATATATTTT. This chain connects TRBV29-1 to TRBJ1-3; tentatively, D is TRBD1 (6 bases). V was cut by 4 bases and J by 1 base, with 11 bases left in between. The CDR3 totals 14 residues. Germline loops: CDR1 SQVTM, CDR2 ANQGSEA.

The chain employs TRBV7-9 and TRBJ1-1; 8 bases line up with TRBD1. J lost 11 bases, V lost 5 bases, and 16 bases had no gene match. The CDR3 consists of 15 residues. Per germline, CDR1 SEHNR and CDR2 FQNEAQ (reference sequence). The CDR3 loop reads CASSPGGVTPGGAFF. DNA of the CDR3: TGTGCCAGCAGCCCAGGGGGCGTTACACCTGGTGGGGCTTTCTTT. Supplemented by reference TRBV7-9 and TRBJ1-1, the full variable domain reads DTGVSQNPRHKITKRGQNVTFRCDPISEHNRLYWYRQTLGQGPEFLTYFQNEAQLEKSRLLSDRFSAERPKGSFSTLEIQRTEQGDSAMYLCASSPGGVTPGGAFFGQGTRLTVV.

This clone was seen only once. The V and J genes are TRBV2 and TRBJ2-1; a possible D gene is TRBD2 (6 bases). The CDR3 covers 13 residues. V was pared by 5 bases and J by 7 bases, with 12 bases between. In germline, CDR1 is SNHLY, CDR2 FYNNEI. This chain's CDR3 is CASSRLGRNEQFF. CDR3 coding DNA: TGTGCCAGCAGTCGGTTGGGGAGGAATGAGCAGTTCTTC.

The J gene is TRBJ2-7, the V gene TRBV25-1; 9 bases are a match to TRBD1. CDR1 MGHDK and CDR2 SYGVNS come from the germline V gene. V shed 7 bases and J 6 bases; nucleotides not matched to a gene: 10. CDR3 length equals 14 residues. CDR3 DNA sequence: TGTGCCAGCATCGGACCGGGACAGGGTGCCGAGCAGTACTTC. Translating gives CASIGPGQGAEQYF.

This chain connects TRBV27 to TRBJ1-2; 7 bases align to TRBD1. CDR1 and CDR2 from the germline V gene are MNHEY and SMNVEV (reference sequence). J lost 4 bases, V lost 2 bases, and 4 bases had no gene match. The CDR3 runs 14 residues. CDR3 sequence: CASSLTAGGYGYTF. The CDR3 bases are TGTGCCAGCAGTTTAACGGCAGGGGGCTATGGCTACACCTTC.

A few counts support this clone. The genes are TRBV10-1 and TRBJ2-3; 8 nucleotides align to TRBD2. This CDR3 has 17 residues. With V trimmed by 2 bases and J by 0 bases, 7 bases remained unmatched. Germline CDR1 is WNHNN and CDR2 is SYGVQD (reference sequence). Written as DNA, the CDR3 is TGCGCCAGCAGTGAGGGCACAGTAGCGGGAAGCACAGATACGCAGTATTTT. It specifies CASSEGTVAGSTDTQYF.

This chain joins TRBV6-5 and TRBJ1-1; D is unclear. This CDR3 has 13 amino acids. Trimming took 2 bases from V and 1 from J, leaving 5 bases between them. Per the germline V gene, CDR1 is MNHEY and CDR2 is SVGAGI. The CDR3 is CASSYLKNTEAFF. CDR3 in DNA: TGTGCCAGCAGTTACCTTAAGAACACTGAAGCTTTCTTT.

This clone has a handful of counts. The J gene is TRBJ1-3, the V gene TRBV4-1; no clear D gene. From germline, CDR1 is MGHRA and CDR2 YSYEKL. CDR3 length: 16 amino acids. The ends were cut back, 1 base at V and 0 bases at J, with 10 bases in the middle. The chain's CDR3 is CASSQVPGNSGNTIYF. The CDR3 DNA follows: TGCGCCAGCAGCCAAGTTCCGGGAAACTCTGGAAACACCATATATTTT.

The V call is TRBV5-5, the J call TRBJ2-7; weak D call: TRBD2 (6 bases). Germline V gene data show CDR1 as SGHKS and CDR2 as YYEKEE (reference sequence). The length of the CDR3 is 13 residues. V was cut by 4 bases and J by 0 bases, with 8 bases left in between. DNA for the CDR3: TGTGCCAGCAGCCTCGGGAGCTCCTACGAGCAGTACTTC. It yields the protein CASSLGSSYEQYF.

CDR3 residues: CASSEGGLAGRGEQFF. The CDR3 DNA is TGTGCCAGCAGTGAAGGGGGACTAGCGGGCCGAGGGGAGCAGTTCTTC. The chain combines TRBV6-1 with TRBJ2-1; 12 positions match TRBD2. The V gene end was trimmed by 1 base and the J gene end by 10 bases; junction bases not matched to a gene: 8. From germline, CDR1 is MNHNS and CDR2 SASEGT. The CDR3 sequence is 16 residues long.

The chain combines TRBV5-1 with TRBJ1-4; TRBD1 aligns across 12 bases. CDR1 and CDR2 from the germline V gene are SGHRS and YFSETQ. V shed 5 bases and J 11 bases; nucleotides not matched to a gene: 7. The CDR3 has 14 amino acids. The CDR3 DNA is TGCGCCAGCAGTTTAGGGACAGGGGGCCCGAAACTGTTTTTT. Translated: CASSLGTGGPKLFF.